A single sample gave rise to the 31 T cell receptor beta chains below, sequenced in a study of T cells after yellow fever vaccination. TCRdb re-analysed the 5' RACE reads in MiXCR, keeping a single row per CDR3 protein. The table shows tens of thousands of distinct CDR3 sequences, with approximately 8% occurring only once. This specimen consisted of CD8+ T cells sorted from PBMCs, obtained on the day of the yellow fever booster vaccination. These receptors were obtained from a man younger than 45 who received the YFV17D yellow fever vaccine.

This clonotype has a handful of counts. V gene TRBV28 combines with J gene TRBJ2-2; the match to TRBD1 covers 8 bases. The germline V gene encodes CDR1 MDHEN and CDR2 SYDVKM. The CDR3 sequence is 17 residues long. V dropped 5 bases and J dropped 7; count of bases not matched to a gene: 15. CDR3 coding DNA: TGTGCCAGCAGTCCTCCCCTTGGACAGGGAACGAGCGGGGAGCTGTTTTTT. Translated, it gives CASSPPLGQGTSGELFF.

This clonotype was counted ten times or more. The CDR3 protein is CASSTGTTNYGYTF. The CDR3 DNA reads as TGTGCCAGTAGTACCGGGACGACTAACTATGGCTACACCTTC. The chain recombines TRBV19 with TRBJ1-2; D might be TRBD1 (5 bases). This CDR3 is 14 amino acids long. Looked up from germline, CDR1 is LNHDA and CDR2 is SQIVND (reference sequence). Trimming removed 4 bases at V and 0 bases at J, with 9 bases between.

This clonotype was detected a few times. The V and J genes are TRBV7-2 and TRBJ1-2; no firm D call. Germline assignment: CDR1 SGHTA and CDR2 FQGNSA. CDR3 length: 12 amino acids. V lost 5 bases and J lost 7, with 11 bases in between. This chain's CDR3 is CASSPPERGYTF. The DNA for the CDR3 is TGTGCCAGCAGCCCTCCCGAACGTGGCTACACCTTC.

The chain uses TRBV5-1 and TRBJ2-1; 7 bases align to TRBD1. This CDR3 region has 12 residues. With V trimmed by 5 bases and J by 8 bases, 4 bases remained unmatched. CDR1 and CDR2 from the germline V gene are SGHRS and YFSETQ. The CDR3 loop reads CASRRTGDEQFF. The CDR3 DNA sequence: TGCGCCAGCAGACGGACAGGCGATGAGCAGTTCTTC.

The CDR3 nucleotides read TGTGCCACCAGCTCTGGGGCGGGAGATCAAGAGACCCAGTACTTC. It codes for CATSSGAGDQETQYF. V usage is TRBV15 and J usage is TRBJ2-5; 7 bases are shared with TRBD2. CDR1 and CDR2 (germline): LNHNV, YYDKDF (reference sequence). This CDR3 spans 15 amino acids. The ends lost 5 bases at V and 2 bases at J; junction bases unmatched: 8.

The rearrangement uses TRBV5-1 and TRBJ2-1, with D possibly TRBD1 on 7 matching bases. CDR1 and CDR2 from the germline V gene are SGHRS and YFSETQ. The CDR3 length is 16 residues. The germline V and J ends were trimmed by 0 bases and 2 bases, with 12 bases remaining between them. The CDR3 DNA reads TGCGCCAGCAGCTTGGCAGGGGGAGGAGCCTACAATGAGCAGTTCTTC. Its protein is CASSLAGGGAYNEQFF. Supplemented by reference TRBV5-1 and TRBJ2-1, the full variable domain reads KAGVTQTPRYLIKTRGQQVTLSCSPISGHRSVSWYQQTPGQGLQFLFEYFSETQRNKGNFPGRFSGRQFSNSRSEMNVSTLELGDSALYLCASSLAGGGAYNEQFFGPGTRLTVL.

In this sample, this clonotype turned up a few times. J is TRBJ2-1 and V is TRBV12-3 or TRBV12-4; the D gene is possibly TRBD2 (6 bases). With 6 bases removed from V and 8 bases from J, the gap between germline ends came to 14 bases. This CDR3 region has 13 residues. The chain's CDR3 is CASSPTSYHEQFF. CDR3 nucleotide sequence: TGTGCCAGCAGCCCGACTAGTTATCATGAGCAGTTCTTC.

The V call is TRBV27, the J call TRBJ2-2; D not resolved. Deletions cut 2 bases from V and 0 bases from J, with 7 bases between. This CDR3 has 15 amino acids. CDR1 and CDR2 from the germline V gene are MNHEY and SMNVEV (reference sequence). CDR3 coding DNA: TGTGCCAGCAGTTTAGGCGGATCGAACACCGGGGAGCTGTTTTTT. Amino acid sequence: CASSLGGSNTGELFF.

The table lists this clonotype with many counts. This sequence joins TRBV4-3 and TRBJ2-5; TRBD1 matches 7 bases. The CDR3 extends over 16 amino acids. Trimming at V came to 3 bases and at J to 2 bases, leaving 9 bases not matched to a gene. Germline V CDR1 and CDR2: LGHNA, YSLEER. CDR3 residues: CASSHSEGQAQETQYF. In DNA form, the CDR3 reads TGCGCCAGCAGCCATTCAGAAGGACAGGCGCAAGAGACCCAGTACTTC.

This clonotype was found many times. The chain uses TRBV29-1 and TRBJ2-5; tentative D call: TRBD1 (6 bases). The germline V and J ends were trimmed by 4 bases and 5 bases, with 14 bases remaining between them. Germline values: CDR1 SQVTM, CDR2 ANQGSEA. This CDR3 spans 13 amino acids. This CDR3 is CSVVRTVGETQYF. For the CDR3, the DNA is TGCAGCGTTGTACGGACAGTAGGGGAGACCCAGTACTTC. The full variable domain, in which reference TRBV29-1 and TRBJ2-5 provide the parts outside the CDR3, is SAVISQKPSRDICQRGTSLTIQCQVDSQVTMMFWYRQQPGQSLTLIATANQGSEATYESGFVIDKFPISRPNLTFSTLTVSNMSPEDSSIYLCSVVRTVGETQYFGPGTRLLVL.

This clonotype was seen a handful of times. The rearrangement joins TRBV9 to TRBJ2-5; 8 nucleotides match TRBD2. Trimming took 2 bases from V and 4 from J; bases not matched to a gene: 7. The CDR3 loop spans 15 amino acids. Germline CDR1 is SGDLS and CDR2 is YYNGEE. This CDR3 is CASSVSGGGRETQYF. Here the CDR3 DNA reads TGTGCCAGCAGCGTCTCGGGAGGGGGGAGAGAGACCCAGTACTTC.

This clonotype has more than one count but fewer than ten. The chain combines TRBV7-2 with TRBJ2-5; the D is unclear. The CDR3 extends over 14 amino acids. Trimming took 2 bases from V and 6 from J, leaving 13 bases between them. Germline-derived CDR1 and CDR2 are SGHTA and FQGNSA. CDR3 sequence: CASSLPSLLQTQYF. DNA for the CDR3: TGTGCCAGCAGCTTACCTAGTCTGCTCCAGACCCAGTACTTC.

This clonotype was seen at least ten times. This sequence joins TRBV9 and TRBJ1-5; 8 nucleotides match TRBD1. Germline lookup yields CDR1 SGDLS and CDR2 YYNGEE. The trim removed 3 bases at V and 16 bases at J, leaving 15 bases unmatched. The CDR3 sequence is 14 residues long. The CDR3 sequence is CASSAAGGNQPPHF. The DNA for the CDR3 is TGTGCCAGCAGCGCAGCAGGGGGCAATCAGCCCCCCCATTTT.

The chain couples TRBV6-2 or TRBV6-3 to TRBJ1-5; D is unclear. From germline, CDR1 is MNHEY and CDR2 SVGEGT. The CDR3 sequence is 15 residues long. The V end was cut by 0 bases, the J end by 1 base, with 7 bases between. DNA for the CDR3: TGTGCCAGCAGTTACTCGGGTTACAGCAATCAGCCCCAGCATTTT. Translation: CASSYSGYSNQPQHF.

This clonotype was detected ten times or more. The chain has TRBV27 and TRBJ1-2, with 11 bases lining up with TRBD1. The trim removed 0 bases at V and 13 bases at J, leaving 16 bases unmatched. This CDR3 has 17 amino acids. Germline assignment: CDR1 MNHEY and CDR2 SMNVEV (reference sequence). The CDR3 region is CASSLSSLTGQGDPITF. CDR3 in DNA: TGTGCCAGCAGTTTATCGTCCCTAACGGGACAGGGGGACCCTATCACCTTC.

This clonotype came up many times. The rearrangement uses TRBV6-1 and TRBJ1-6, with unresolved D. Trimming shortened V by 6 bases and J by 7 bases, and 22 bases separated the two germline ends. Per germline, CDR1 MNHNS and CDR2 SASEGT. This CDR3 has 17 residues. CDR3 in amino acids: CASSRLDAQSGNSPLHF. The CDR3 coding sequence is TGTGCCAGCAGCCGACTGGACGCCCAGTCGGGAAATTCACCCCTCCACTTT.

This clonotype is medium-sized within its sample. The chain recombines TRBV4-3 with TRBJ2-1; D possibly corresponds to TRBD2 (5 bases). The CDR3 loop spans 14 amino acids. CDR1 is LGHNA and CDR2 is YSLEER in the germline V gene. V was shortened by 0 bases and J by 5 bases, with 8 bases between the two germline ends. CDR3 in DNA: TGCGCCAGCAGCCAAGATATGCGGGACAATGAGCAGTTCTTC. Translating gives CASSQDMRDNEQFF.

This clonotype was detected only a few times. The chain combines TRBV7-9 with TRBJ2-7; D unclear. Between the trimmed V and J ends, which lost 4 bases and 4 bases, there was a span of 11 bases. CDR1 and CDR2 from the germline V gene are SEHNR and FQNEAQ (reference sequence). The CDR3 runs to 13 residues. Written as DNA, the CDR3 is TGTGCCAGCAGCTCTTCCGGGCATTACGAGCAGTACTTC. Amino acid sequence: CASSSSGHYEQYF. Looking up the rest from reference TRBV7-9 and TRBJ2-7 gives the full variable domain: DTGVSQNPRHKITKRGQNVTFRCDPISEHNRLYWYRQTLGQGPEFLTYFQNEAQLEKSRLLSDRFSAERPKGSFSTLEIQRTEQGDSAMYLCASSSSGHYEQYFGPGTRLTVT.

The chain has TRBV21-1 and TRBJ2-5. TRBV21-1 is a pseudogene locus. This CDR3 is built from 15 residues. CDR3 in DNA: TGTGCCAGCAGCAAAGTCTGGCTCCACCAAGAGACCCAGTACTTC. This codes for CASSKVWLHQETQYF.

This clonotype was seen repeatedly, ten times or more. This chain connects TRBV7-9 to TRBJ2-1; D call uncertain. Germline V lookup: CDR1 SEHNR, CDR2 FQNEAQ (reference sequence). The CDR3 totals 13 residues. The V and J ends lost 5 bases and 3 bases respectively, with 8 bases between them. The CDR3, as DNA: TGTGCCAGCAGCCTCCCCAGCTACAATGAGCAGTTCTTC. The encoded protein is CASSLPSYNEQFF.

The rearrangement links TRBV5-4 to TRBJ2-7; 12 bases map to TRBD2. The CDR3 is 15 amino acids. In germline, CDR1 is SGHNT, CDR2 YYREEE (reference sequence). With 3 bases clipped from V and 2 bases from J, the junction kept 3 bases outside the gene matches. The CDR3 sequence is CASSYGLAGTYEQYF. CDR3 DNA: TGTGCCAGCAGCTATGGACTAGCGGGGACCTACGAGCAGTACTTC.

This chain's CDR3 is CASSQSSHSYEQYF. The CDR3 DNA is TGTGCCAGCAGCCAATCTTCGCACTCCTACGAGCAGTACTTC. The rearrangement joins TRBV16 to TRBJ2-7; D call uncertain. The CDR3 consists of 14 residues. V lost 0 bases to trimming and J lost 0 bases, with 6 bases between them. Germline assignment: CDR1 KGHSY and CDR2 FQNENV.

This clonotype came up a few times. The rearrangement joins TRBV15 to TRBJ1-3; D may be TRBD1 (6 bases). Trimming shortened V by 5 bases and J by 8 bases, and 13 bases separated the two germline ends. In germline, CDR1 is LNHNV, CDR2 YYDKDF (reference sequence). The CDR3 contains 13 residues. CDR3 sequence (DNA): TGTGCCACCAGCCGGGGGGGCCGGGACACCATATATTTT. Protein product: CATSRGGRDTIYF.

This chain links TRBV7-8 with TRBJ2-2; 11 positions agree with TRBD2. This CDR3 is 17 amino acids long. CDR1 is SGHVS, CDR2 FQNEAQ, per germline. Losses at the gene ends were 5 bases for V and 11 bases for J; bases not matched to a gene: 16. The chain's CDR3 is CASSTRGLAEQRGELFF. The CDR3 DNA is TGTGCCAGCAGCACGCGGGGACTAGCGGAGCAACGGGGAGAGCTGTTTTTT.

This clonotype has at least ten counts. The genes are TRBV7-2 and TRBJ2-5; 9 bases line up with TRBD1. Germline CDR1 SGHTA, CDR2 FQGNSA. Trimming took 6 bases from V and 6 from J; bases not matched to a gene: 5. The length of the CDR3 is 13 residues. CDR3 bases: TGTGCCAGCAGACCGGGACAGGGTCAGACCCAGTACTTC. Its translation is CASRPGQGQTQYF. The whole variable domain, filled in from reference TRBV7-2 and TRBJ2-5, reads GAGVSQSPSNKVTEKGKDVELRCDPISGHTALYWYRQSLGQGLEFLIYFQGNSAPDKSGLPSDRFSAERTGGSVSTLTIQRTQQEDSAVYLCASRPGQGQTQYFGPGTRLLVL.

The gene calls are TRBV20-1 and TRBJ2-7; D remains ambiguous. V dropped 6 bases and J dropped 6 bases, with 24 bases sitting between them. Germline lookup yields CDR1 DFQATT and CDR2 SNEGSKA (reference sequence). The length of the CDR3 is 15 residues. The DNA for the CDR3 is TGCAGTGCCCACAAAAGACGCCTAAGCCCCGTCGAGCAGTACTTC. Amino acids: CSAHKRRLSPVEQYF.

This clonotype appeared many times. The chain is built from TRBV6-5 and TRBJ2-1; 11 bases match TRBD1. The J segment lost 3 bases and the V segment lost 2 bases, leaving 9 bases of the junction unmatched. From germline, CDR1 is MNHEY and CDR2 SVGAGI. The CDR3 has 18 amino acids. CDR3 nucleotides: TGTGCCAGCAGTTACCCTCAGCGCGGGACAGGGGGCTACAATGAGCAGTTCTTC. Encoded protein: CASSYPQRGTGGYNEQFF.

The CDR3 bases are TGCAGCGTTGAAGAGTGGGCCGGTGAAGCTTTCTTT. Protein product: CSVEEWAGEAFF. This chain uses TRBV29-1 with TRBJ1-1; D gene unclear. CDR1 is SQVTM, CDR2 ANQGSEA, per germline. The CDR3 is made up of 12 amino acids. V gave up 0 bases and J gave up 7 bases, with 9 bases separating them.

CDR3 coding DNA: TGTGCCAGCAGCTTCCTGACAGACTCCTACGAGCAGTACTTC. This encodes CASSFLTDSYEQYF. The chain is built from TRBV5-5 and TRBJ2-7, with D tentatively TRBD1 (5 bases). In germline, CDR1 is SGHKS, CDR2 YYEKEE (reference sequence). Trimming shortened V by 2 bases and J by 0 bases, and 9 bases separated the two germline ends. CDR3 length equals 14 residues.

In its sample, this clonotype was seen many times. V usage is TRBV14 and J usage is TRBJ2-1; D is undetermined. Germline CDR1 SGHDN, CDR2 FVKESK. V dropped 6 bases and J dropped 4 bases, with 4 bases sitting between them. This CDR3 contains 11 residues. Here the CDR3 reads CASRSYNEQFF. DNA for the CDR3: TGTGCCAGCAGATCGTACAATGAGCAGTTCTTC.

This clonotype was found many times. V and J are TRBV9 and TRBJ1-1; 10 nucleotides match TRBD1. The CDR3 sequence is 15 residues long. J was trimmed by 5 bases and V by 3 bases; bases with no gene match: 7. CDR1 is SGDLS and CDR2 is YYNGEE in the germline V gene. The CDR3 reads CASSGGQGMGTEAFF. DNA of the CDR3: TGTGCCAGCAGCGGGGGACAGGGGATGGGAACTGAAGCTTTCTTT.